This TCR beta chain is from a study of breast tumors, draining lymph nodes, adjacent tissues. Overall study findings and caveats: The lymph node origin of tumor T cells was framed as consistent with a hypothesis, not demonstrated. Tumor and nontumor repertoires were significantly more similar in luminal-like than in basal-like breast cancer. Tumor TCR diversity was below lymph nodes but above nontumor tissue. Data fit most tumor T cells coming from lymph node, expanding in tumor.

This clonotype has more than one count but fewer than ten. The antigen is undetermined. The lymph nodes were axillary draining lymph nodes from breast cancer patients. TCRdb reprocessed the multiplex PCR reads with MiXCR, giving one entry per CDR3 protein. The profile shows about 180,000 distinct CDR3 sequences, 30% to 35% of them singletons. The CDR3 has 18 amino acids. The V end was cut by 0 bases, the J end by 0 bases, with 18 bases between. Per the germline V gene, CDR1 is SGHRS and CDR2 is YFSETQ. The specimen was axillary lymph node tissue. This chain connects TRBV5-1 to TRBJ1-1; no definite D call. The TCR originated in a female donor with breast cancer. Some clones in this sample may be carry-over from other donors' samples. Here the CDR3 reads CASSLAARKVRMNTEAFF. CDR3 DNA sequence: TGCGCCAGCAGCTTGGCGGCCAGGAAGGTTCGGATGAACACTGAAGCTTTCTTT.